This T cell receptor beta chain was sequenced during a study of CD8 T cells in ankylosing spondylitis. The CDR3 totals 14 residues. V was shortened by 2 bases and J by 5 bases, with 10 bases between the two germline ends. CDR1 and CDR2 (germline): SGHTA, FQGNSA. Notes on the study in general: Disease-associated clones were reportedly significantly overrepresented in matched ankylosing spondylitis synovial fluid. Disease-linked clones were CD8+ and relatively rare in peripheral blood.

Ten or more counts support this clonotype. As yet, its antigen is unknown. TCRdb re-called the 5' RACE reads through MiXCR, storing one row per CDR3 protein. This sample yields 250,000 to 350,000 distinct CDR3 sequences, of which about 20% are seen a single time; 3.5% belongs to the top ten. This clonotype was obtained from a female donor with ankylosing spondylitis or in good health (not recorded which). Sequencing used blood, either unsorted or a sorted T cell fraction (not recorded which). This chain joins TRBV7-2 and TRBJ2-4; no definite D call. CDR3 DNA: TGTGCCAGCAGCTTAATGGGTGGTGAAAACATTCAGTACTTC. Its protein product is CASSLMGGENIQYF.